The present entry profiles one TCR beta chain with its context. The antigen remains undetermined. TCRdb re-called the 5' RACE reads with MiXCR, one entry per CDR3 protein. This table holds around 250,000 distinct CDR3 sequences, 5.5% to 7.5% found once. The sample is drawn from a study of identical twins. Study conclusions and caveats: Within monozygotic twins, out-of-frame TCR alpha sharing was underestimated by the models.

The V gene lost 5 bases and the J gene lost 7 bases, with 18 bases spanning the gap. Germline CDR1 is SEHNR and CDR2 is FQNEAQ (reference sequence). The CDR3 has 15 amino acids. This sample was also put to use in a study of T cells expressing NK-cell markers. That work adds: In several experiments, an anti-gamma-delta TCR antibody restricted sorting to alpha-beta TCR T cells.

Input material: CD8+ T cells sorted from blood. The clonotype comes from a woman aged 18-29 years in good health. The chain uses TRBV7-9 and TRBJ1-5; no firm D call. CDR3 protein: CASSPGVRGWQPQHF. The CDR3 DNA reads TGTGCCAGCAGCCCTGGGGTGCGGGGATGGCAGCCCCAGCATTTT.